This record covers a single T cell receptor beta chain. What it recognizes is unknown. The data are from a study of cytomegalovirus exposure and HLA in healthy donors. The study's findings and limits: HLA alleles showed associations with some 15,000 TCR beta sequences in a later analysis, at a 0.05 false discovery rate. A later analysis by the authors found several of the most significant clusters apparently linked to common viral pathogens.

Germline V gene data show CDR1 as LGHNA and CDR2 as YNFKEQ. V lost 0 bases, J lost 8 bases, and 5 bases lay in between. The CDR3 loop spans 13 amino acids. Primers for the PCR totalled 60 Vbeta and 13 Jbeta. TCRdb's copy holds only in-frame clones and misses some; the assay was immunoSEQ multiplex PCR. Among 100,000 to 150,000 clones listed, 75% were seen once. Although they were nominally healthy when sampled, donors likely had unrecorded immune exposures. The source of this sequence is a woman in her forties or fifties in good health and CMV-seronegative. The sample was PBMCs. This chain links TRBV4-2 with TRBJ1-6; D ambiguous. CDR3 DNA sequence: TGTGCCAGCAGCCAAGATAGAGATTCACCCCTCCACTTT. Its translation is CASSQDRDSPLHF.